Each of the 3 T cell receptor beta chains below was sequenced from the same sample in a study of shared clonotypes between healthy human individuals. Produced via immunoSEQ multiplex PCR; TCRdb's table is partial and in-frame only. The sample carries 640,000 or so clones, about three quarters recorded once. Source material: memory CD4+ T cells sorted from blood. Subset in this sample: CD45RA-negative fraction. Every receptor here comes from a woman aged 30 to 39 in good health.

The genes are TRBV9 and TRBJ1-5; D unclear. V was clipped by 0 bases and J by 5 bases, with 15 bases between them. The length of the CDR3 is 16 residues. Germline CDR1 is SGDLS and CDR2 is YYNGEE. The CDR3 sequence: CASSVDQEIVDQPQHF. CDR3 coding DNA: TGTGCCAGCAGCGTAGATCAGGAGATAGTTGATCAGCCCCAGCATTTT.

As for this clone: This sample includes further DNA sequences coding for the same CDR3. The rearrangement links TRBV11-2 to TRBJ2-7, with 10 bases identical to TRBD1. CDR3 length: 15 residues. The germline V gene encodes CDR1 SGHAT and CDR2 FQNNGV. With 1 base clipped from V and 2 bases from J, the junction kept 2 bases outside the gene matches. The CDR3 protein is CASSLAGTGAYEQYF. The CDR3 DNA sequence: TGTGCCAGCAGCTTAGCCGGGACAGGGGCCTACGAGCAGTACTTC.

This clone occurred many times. The CDR3 DNA reads as TGTGCCAGCATTACGGACAGAGGCTACGAGCAGTACTTC. Protein sequence: CASITDRGYEQYF. The V call is TRBV6-1, the J call TRBJ2-7, with D perhaps TRBD1 (6 bases). Trimming removed 7 bases from V and 3 bases from J, with 13 bases in between. The CDR3 has 13 residues. Per the germline V gene, CDR1 is MNHNS and CDR2 is SASEGT.